There are a few counts of the clone carrying this T cell receptor (beta chain). The antigen remains unidentified. These data belong to a study of T cell repertoires in cytomegalovirus infection. Across the study: A matching HLA type, together with CMV infection, was signaled by public TCR beta signatures.

Via MiXCR, TCRdb re-called the reads, giving one row per CDR3 protein. The table has hundreds of thousands of distinct CDR3 sequences, approximately 32% seen once; the top ten hold 13%. Study-wide points: Clonotypes of TCR beta that were HLA-C-restricted and CMV-specific dominated the ex vivo response.

The sequence was collected from a human donor in good health (CMV status not recorded). Some clones in this sample may be carry-over from other donors' samples. This specimen was cultured CD8+ T cells from PBMCs, taken from culture after CMV antigen stimulation.

The CDR3 protein is CRADVLNTEAFF. As DNA, the CDR3 is TGCAGGGCCGATGTCCTGAACACTGAAGCTTTCTTT. The V call is TRBV20-1, the J call TRBJ1-1; D is unclear. Germline CDR1 is DFQATT and CDR2 is SNEGSKA (reference sequence). This CDR3 contains 12 residues.